This TCR beta chain appears in the sequencing data of a study of blood T cell repertoires in COVID-19. This table comes from immunoSEQ multiplex PCR, and its TCRdb copy is limited to in-frame clones, with some not included. Here the sample spans over 45,000 clones, more than 75% being singletons. Remarks on this clone: Other DNA sequences of this sample code for an identical CDR3.

The receptor was isolated from a middle-aged man with active or convalescent COVID-19. The sample comprised peripheral blood.

The CDR3 sequence is CASSPPGGSYEQYF. CDR3 DNA sequence: TGTGCCAGCAGCCCCCCGGGGGGGTCCTACGAGCAGTACTTC. The chain recombines TRBV7-2 with TRBJ2-7; 8 bases align to TRBD2. V gave up 5 bases and J gave up 1 base; unmatched junction bases: 4. Germline V gene lookup returns CDR1 SGHTA and CDR2 FQGNSA. The CDR3 has 14 residues.